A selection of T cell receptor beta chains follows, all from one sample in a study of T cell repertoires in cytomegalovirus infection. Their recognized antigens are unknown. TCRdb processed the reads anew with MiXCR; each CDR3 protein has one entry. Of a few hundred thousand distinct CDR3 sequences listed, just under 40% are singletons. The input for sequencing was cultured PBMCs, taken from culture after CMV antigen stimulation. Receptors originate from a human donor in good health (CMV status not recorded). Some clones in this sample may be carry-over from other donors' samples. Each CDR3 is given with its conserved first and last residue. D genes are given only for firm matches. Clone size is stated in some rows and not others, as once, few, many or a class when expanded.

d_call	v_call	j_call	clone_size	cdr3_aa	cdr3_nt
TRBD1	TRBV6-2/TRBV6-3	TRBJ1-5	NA	CATMDRGHQPQHF	TGTGCCACCATGGACAGGGGGCATCAGCCCCAGCATTTT
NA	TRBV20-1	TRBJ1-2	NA	CSARKGVTDYGYTF	TGCAGTGCTAGGAAGGGGGTTACTGACTATGGCTACACCTTC
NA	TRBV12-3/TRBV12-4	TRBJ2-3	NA	CASSSTRTITDTRYF	TGTGCCAGCAGCTCGACTCGGACTATCACAGATACGCGGTATTTT
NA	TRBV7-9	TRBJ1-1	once	CASSLKSEAFF	TGTGCCAGCAGCTTAAAGTCTGAAGCTTTCTTT
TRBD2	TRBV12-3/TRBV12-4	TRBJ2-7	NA	CASTQQSAGGPYEQYF	TGTGCCAGCACCCAACAATCGGCGGGGGGCCCCTACGAGCAGTACTTC
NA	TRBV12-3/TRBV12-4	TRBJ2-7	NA	CASSYNMGEQYF	TGTGCCAGCAGTTATAATATGGGGGAGCAGTACTTC
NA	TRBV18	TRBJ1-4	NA	CASSTQRGNTNEKLFF	TGTGCCAGCTCAACCCAAAGGGGGAACACTAATGAAAAACTGTTTTTT
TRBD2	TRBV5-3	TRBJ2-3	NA	CAGSLAGGTSTDTQYF	TGTGCAGGCAGCTTGGCGGGGGGGACTAGCACAGATACGCAGTATTTT
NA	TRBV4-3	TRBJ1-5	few	CASSQDWGYNQPQHF	TGCGCCAGCAGCCAAGATTGGGGGTACAATCAGCCCCAGCATTTT
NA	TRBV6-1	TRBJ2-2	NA	CASIYGENPGELFF	TGTGCCAGCATTTACGGGGAGAATCCCGGGGAGCTGTTTTTT
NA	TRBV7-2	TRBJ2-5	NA	CASSAVAGQETQYF	TGTGCCAGCAGCGCCGTGGCGGGGCAAGAGACCCAGTACTTC
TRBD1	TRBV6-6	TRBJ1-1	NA	CASSVPRTGIEAFF	TGTGCCAGCTCCGTCCCAAGGACAGGGATTGAAGCTTTCTTT
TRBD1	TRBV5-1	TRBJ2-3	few	CASSVPTGALSTDTQYF	TGCGCCAGCAGCGTACCTACAGGGGCCTTAAGCACAGATACGCAGTATTTT
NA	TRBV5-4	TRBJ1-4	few	CASSPSSENEKLFF	TGTGCCAGCAGCCCCTCGTCCGAGAATGAAAAACTGTTTTTT
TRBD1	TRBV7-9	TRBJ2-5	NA	CATGTGGKETQYF	TGTGCCACCGGGACAGGGGGAAAAGAGACCCAGTACTTC
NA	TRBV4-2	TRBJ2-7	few	CASSQERTVGLEQYF	TGTGCCAGCAGCCAAGAGAGGACGGTGGGTCTCGAGCAGTACTTC
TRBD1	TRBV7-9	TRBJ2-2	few	CASSPGQTLTGELFF	TGTGCCAGCAGCCCGGGACAGACACTTACCGGGGAGCTGTTTTTT
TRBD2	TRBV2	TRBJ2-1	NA	CASSPKRSGRGHNEQFF	TGTGCCAGCAGCCCTAAGCGGAGCGGGAGGGGCCACAATGAGCAGTTCTTC